Listed here are 27 T cell receptor beta chains from one sample, sequenced in a study of Siglec-9 on CD8 T cells in melanoma. TCRdb's table, derived via immunoSEQ multiplex PCR, lists solely in-frame clones and lacks some. The sample shows around 29,000 clones, 80% of them seen only once. Source material: Siglec-9- CD8+ T cells sorted from blood. The receptors come from a human donor in good health.

The chain couples TRBV5-4 to TRBJ1-2; 10 nucleotides agree with TRBD1. Germline values: CDR1 SGHNT, CDR2 YYREEE (reference sequence). V shed 4 bases and J 2 bases; nucleotides not matched to a gene: 5. The CDR3 has 15 residues. The CDR3 nucleotides read TGTGCCAGCAGCACGTCGACAGGGGGCAACTATGGCTACACCTTC. Translating it yields CASSTSTGGNYGYTF.

This sequence joins TRBV10-3 and TRBJ2-1; 11 bases agree with TRBD2. CDR3 size: 15 residues. Germline CDR1 reads ENHRY; CDR2 reads SYGVKD. J was trimmed by 5 bases and V by 6 bases; bases with no gene match: 6. The CDR3 DNA is TGTGCCATCAGCCTTACTAGCGGGGGAAACAATGAGCAGTTCTTC. Translation: CAISLTSGGNNEQFF.

This chain uses TRBV7-9 with TRBJ2-1; D remains ambiguous. The germline CDR1 and CDR2 sequences are SEHNR and FQNEAQ (reference sequence). Trimming stripped 5 bases from V and 5 bases from J, with 13 bases between. The CDR3 contains 14 residues. The CDR3 region has the DNA TGTGCCAGCAGCCGTCAAGACCGACACAATGAGCAGTTCTTC. The encoded protein is CASSRQDRHNEQFF.

The chain is built from TRBV30 and TRBJ1-2; D unclear. Trimming removed 0 bases at V and 5 bases at J, with 13 bases between. CDR1 GTSNPN and CDR2 SVGIG come from the germline V gene (reference sequence). The CDR3 contains 14 residues. This chain's CDR3 is CAWSVNPVGYGYTF. For the CDR3, the DNA is TGTGCCTGGAGTGTAAACCCGGTCGGGTATGGCTACACCTTC. Combining the CDR3 with reference TRBV30 and TRBJ1-2 gives the whole variable domain SQTIHQWPATLVQPVGSPLSLECTVEGTSNPNLYWYRQAAGRGLQLLFYSVGIGQISSEVPQNLSASRPQDRQFILSSKKLLLSDSGFYLCAWSVNPVGYGYTFGSGTRLTVV.

As DNA, the CDR3 is TGCGCCAGCAGCCACCCCGGGACAGGGGGCGCGGGGACTGAAGCTTTCTTT. Encoded protein: CASSHPGTGGAGTEAFF. This sequence joins TRBV4-1 and TRBJ1-1; 12 bases agree with TRBD1. The CDR3 runs 17 residues. V lost 3 bases and J lost 5; bases outside the gene matches: 10. The V gene's germline CDR1 is MGHRA and CDR2 YSYEKL.

This clone was counted a few times. The CDR3 DNA sequence: TGCGCCAGCAGCTGGTCCAGCGTCCTGACTTTC. Its translation is CASSWSSVLTF. The chain recombines TRBV5-1 with TRBJ2-6, with D hard to call. This CDR3 is built from 11 residues. Germline-derived CDR1 and CDR2 are SGHRS and YFSETQ. Trimming took off 3 bases at V and 12 bases at J, with 7 bases between the two ends. Using reference TRBV5-1 and TRBJ2-6 for the parts outside the CDR3, the full variable domain is KAGVTQTPRYLIKTRGQQVTLSCSPISGHRSVSWYQQTPGQGLQFLFEYFSETQRNKGNFPGRFSGRQFSNSRSEMNVSTLELGDSALYLCASSWSSVLTFGAGSRLTVL.

Only a few counts were recorded for this clone. For the CDR3, the DNA is TGTGCCAGCAGCTTAGCGGGGAACGGTGAAGCTTTCTTT. The encoded protein is CASSLAGNGEAFF. The J gene is TRBJ1-1, the V gene TRBV7-9; no clear D gene. Germline loops: CDR1 SEHNR, CDR2 FQNEAQ (reference sequence). V gave up 0 bases and J gave up 7 bases, with 9 bases separating them. There are 13 residues in the CDR3.

Written as DNA, the CDR3 is TGTGCCAGTAGCCTACGGGACACCACAGATACGCAGTATTTT. Translated, it gives CASSLRDTTDTQYF. The chain is built from TRBV19 and TRBJ2-3; D might be TRBD1 (6 bases). From germline, CDR1 is LNHDA and CDR2 SQIVND (reference sequence). V was clipped by 6 bases and J by 2 bases, with 12 bases between them. The CDR3 is 14 residues long.

The genes are TRBV6-1 and TRBJ1-1; perhaps TRBD1 as D (5 bases). V gave up 2 bases and J gave up 0 bases, with 16 bases separating them. The CDR3 consists of 17 residues. Germline-derived CDR1 and CDR2 are MNHNS and SASEGT. The CDR3 is CASSERRGGIMNTEAFF. The CDR3 DNA sequence: TGTGCCAGCAGTGAAAGGCGGGGGGGAATCATGAACACTGAAGCTTTCTTT.

As regards this clone: One junction end disagrees with the germline gene, perhaps due to a read error. V gene TRBV27 combines with J gene TRBJ1-2, with D possibly matching TRBD1 (5 bases). The V gene's germline CDR1 is MNHEY and CDR2 SMNVEV (reference sequence). This CDR3 spans 12 amino acids. The CDR3 is CASSSPAGRNAF. The CDR3 region has the DNA TGTGCCAGCAGTTCCCCGGCAGGGCGTAACGCCTTC.

V gene TRBV5-1 combines with J gene TRBJ2-1, with 14 positions matching TRBD2. CDR3 length: 15 amino acids. V shed 3 bases and J 8 bases; nucleotides not matched to a gene: 4. Germline assignment: CDR1 SGHRS and CDR2 YFSETQ. CDR3 coding DNA: TGCGCCAGCAGCTCCGGGACTAGCGGGAGTTATGAGCAGTTCTTC. Translated: CASSSGTSGSYEQFF.

The chain carries TRBV27 and TRBJ1-3, with no clear D. With 4 bases removed from V and 2 bases from J, the gap between germline ends came to 9 bases. This CDR3 contains 14 residues. Per germline, CDR1 MNHEY and CDR2 SMNVEV (reference sequence). This chain's CDR3 is CASSYRETGNTIYF. The DNA of the CDR3 is TGTGCCAGCAGTTACCGGGAGACTGGAAACACCATATATTTT.

The V gene is TRBV28, the J gene TRBJ2-3; the match to TRBD1 covers 7 bases. V gave up 4 bases and J gave up 3 bases; unmatched junction bases: 7. Germline V gives CDR1 MDHEN, CDR2 SYDVKM. The CDR3 contains 15 residues. The DNA of the CDR3 is TGTGCCAGCAGTTGGCACAGGGGTGGGACAGATACGCAGTATTTT. Protein: CASSWHRGGTDTQYF.

A single count supports this clone. The chain couples TRBV28 to TRBJ2-7, with 7 bases aligning to TRBD1. J lost 3 bases, V lost 1 base, and 9 bases had no gene match. The CDR3 is made up of 16 amino acids. Per the germline V gene, CDR1 is MDHEN and CDR2 is SYDVKM. The CDR3 here is CASSLYVGGDNYEQYF. The CDR3 region has the DNA TGTGCCAGCAGTTTATACGTAGGGGGCGATAACTACGAGCAGTACTTC.

This clone was observed a single time. The chain has TRBV9 and TRBJ1-1; 7 nucleotides agree with TRBD1. J lost 4 bases, V lost 4 bases, and 4 bases had no gene match. CDR1 is SGDLS and CDR2 is YYNGEE in the germline V gene. This CDR3 is 13 amino acids long. CDR3 protein: CASSYAGGTEAFF. As DNA, the CDR3 is TGTGCCAGCAGCTACGCAGGGGGCACTGAAGCTTTCTTT.

In DNA form, the CDR3 reads TGTGCCAGCAGCTTATTGGTGAACACAGATACGCAGTATTTT. Its protein product is CASSLLVNTDTQYF. The V and J genes are TRBV7-2 and TRBJ2-3; D uncertain. This CDR3 region has 14 residues. V lost 2 bases, J lost 2 bases, and 8 bases lay in between. CDR1 is SGHTA, CDR2 FQGNSA, per germline.

This clone was detected once. This chain connects TRBV29-1 to TRBJ2-3; no clear D gene. Germline V gene data show CDR1 as SQVTM and CDR2 as ANQGSEA. The CDR3 spans 16 residues. Deletions cut 6 bases from V and 1 base from J, with 20 bases between. As DNA, the CDR3 is TGCAGCGTAGAGTTTTCTGGGGTCAGGCGCACAGATACGCAGTATTTT. Translation: CSVEFSGVRRTDTQYF.

V usage is TRBV29-1 and J usage is TRBJ1-2; TRBD1 matches 11 bases. CDR3 length: 13 amino acids. J gave up 5 bases and V 7 bases, and 6 bases lay outside the gene matches. Germline lookup yields CDR1 SQVTM and CDR2 ANQGSEA. CDR3 loop: CSAGQGATYGYTF. CDR3 in DNA: TGCAGCGCTGGACAGGGGGCTACGTATGGCTACACCTTC.

J is TRBJ1-1 and V is TRBV5-5, with TRBD1 matching 9 bases. This CDR3 has 16 residues. The V gene's germline CDR1 is SGHKS and CDR2 YYEKEE (reference sequence). The J segment lost 2 bases and the V segment lost 1 base, leaving 6 bases of the junction unmatched. DNA of the CDR3: TGTGCCAGCAGCTTGTTTGCGACAGGGGGTAACACTGAAGCTTTCTTT. Translating gives CASSLFATGGNTEAFF.

This clone turned up a few times. The V and J genes are TRBV5-4 and TRBJ2-7; 10 bases agree with TRBD1. Germline V gene data show CDR1 as SGHNT and CDR2 as YYREEE (reference sequence). The CDR3 consists of 14 residues. J was trimmed by 4 bases and V by 5 bases; bases with no gene match: 6. CDR3 in amino acids: CASRSGTGVYEQYF. CDR3 sequence (DNA): TGTGCCAGCAGATCCGGGACAGGGGTATACGAGCAGTACTTC.

This clone has only a few counts. The rearrangement uses TRBV29-1 and TRBJ1-1; 10 nucleotides line up with TRBD1. V lost 6 bases, J lost 4 bases, and 11 bases stayed unmatched. The CDR3 covers 15 residues. CDR1 SQVTM and CDR2 ANQGSEA come from the germline V gene. The CDR3 coding sequence is TGCAGCGTCCCCACAAGGGACAGGGGAGGCACTGAAGCTTTCTTT. It translates to CSVPTRDRGGTEAFF.

J is TRBJ2-1 and V is TRBV19; 7 positions agree with TRBD1. The CDR3 is 14 residues long. The J segment lost 7 bases and the V segment lost 5 bases, leaving 8 bases of the junction unmatched. CDR1 LNHDA and CDR2 SQIVND come from the germline V gene (reference sequence). CDR3 in amino acids: CASSQSGQLNEQFF. DNA for the CDR3: TGTGCCAGTAGTCAATCGGGACAGCTAAATGAGCAGTTCTTC.

The chain links TRBV30 to TRBJ1-4; 12 bases align to TRBD1. The CDR3 extends over 15 amino acids. The germline gives CDR1 GTSNPN, CDR2 SVGIG (reference sequence). J gave up 7 bases and V 4 bases, and 7 bases lay outside the gene matches. The CDR3 DNA is TGTGCCTGGACCAAAGGGACAGGGGGCTCTGAAAAACTGTTTTTT. It encodes CAWTKGTGGSEKLFF. The full variable domain, rest sourced from reference TRBV30 and TRBJ1-4, is SQTIHQWPATLVQPVGSPLSLECTVEGTSNPNLYWYRQAAGRGLQLLFYSVGIGQISSEVPQNLSASRPQDRQFILSSKKLLLSDSGFYLCAWTKGTGGSEKLFFGSGTQLSVL.

The CDR3 DNA sequence: TGTGCCAGCAGCCAAGACGGCAACTATGGCTACACCTTC. The encoded protein is CASSQDGNYGYTF. V and J are TRBV4-2 and TRBJ1-2; D is ambiguous. Looked up from germline, CDR1 is LGHNA and CDR2 is YNFKEQ. The CDR3 has 13 residues. The germline V and J ends were trimmed by 0 bases and 2 bases, with 4 bases remaining between them.

The rearrangement uses TRBV7-8 and TRBJ2-1; 8 bases align to TRBD2. Germline V gene lookup returns CDR1 SGHVS and CDR2 FQNEAQ. This CDR3 region has 16 residues. Trimming took 4 bases from V and 0 from J; bases not matched to a gene: 5. CDR3 in amino acids: CASSSSGPRSYNEQFF. As DNA, the CDR3 is TGTGCCAGCAGCTCTAGCGGGCCACGCTCCTACAATGAGCAGTTCTTC.

In its sample, this clone was seen a few times. The chain joins TRBV5-4 to TRBJ1-5; no clear D gene. This CDR3 comprises 13 residues. Between the trimmed V and J ends, which lost 0 bases and 3 bases, there was a span of 4 bases. The germline V gene encodes CDR1 SGHNT and CDR2 YYREEE (reference sequence). The CDR3 sequence: CASSLGNNQPQHF. As DNA, the CDR3 is TGTGCCAGCAGCTTGGGTAACAATCAGCCCCAGCATTTT.

The chain couples TRBV6-5 to TRBJ2-7; tentative D call: TRBD1 (5 bases). Germline V gene lookup returns CDR1 MNHEY and CDR2 SVGAGI. There are 15 residues in the CDR3. V was cut by 8 bases and J by 4 bases, with 21 bases left in between. CDR3 nucleotides: TGTGCCAGCTCCTTAGGAGCAGGGTCGAGTTACGAGCAGTACTTC. Translated: CASSLGAGSSYEQYF.